A selection of T cell receptor beta chains follows, all from one sample in a study of shared T cell receptors in the human thymus. Here immunoSEQ multiplex PCR was the method, and the copy in TCRdb shows in-frame clones only, minus some. This table holds hundreds of thousands of clones, around 93% found once. Sequencing input: thymocytes. These receptor sequences come from a human donor. Both conserved end residues are part of each CDR3. A D gene is named only where the DNA matches it firmly. The size entry is marked missing in some rows and otherwise reads once, few, many or a size class.

size: once; D: -; V: TRBV18; J: TRBJ2-2; DNA: TGTGCCAGCTCACCACTACAAACAGGGTCCGGGGAGCTGTTTTTT; CDR3: CASSPLQTGSGELFF
size: -; D: TRBD2; V: TRBV19; J: TRBJ2-7; DNA: TGTGCCAGTGGACGCGGGAGCTCCTACGAGCAGTACTTC; CDR3: CASGRGSSYEQYF
size: -; D: -; V: TRBV23-1; J: TRBJ2-3; DNA: TGCGCCAGCAGTCAATCACGCCCCTCAGGACTGAGCACAGATACGCAGTATTTT; CDR3: CASSQSRPSGLSTDTQYF
size: -; D: -; V: TRBV6-1; J: TRBJ2-2; DNA: TGTGCCAGCAGTGCTGGGAGGGGGCCGATCACCGGGGAGCTGTTTTTT; CDR3: CASSAGRGPITGELFF
size: -; D: -; V: TRBV2; J: TRBJ1-2; DNA: TGTGCCAGCAGGTACCGGGACAAGGCTAACTATGGCTACACCTTC; CDR3: CASRYRDKANYGYTF
size: -; D: TRBD2; V: TRBV5-1; J: TRBJ2-1; DNA: TGCGCCAGCATGCGCGGGAGCGCCTACAATGAGCAGTTCTTC; CDR3: CASMRGSAYNEQFF
size: -; D: TRBD2; V: TRBV4-2; J: TRBJ2-2; DNA: TGTGCCAGCAGCCAAGTCCACCAGGGGACTAGCGGGAGCCCCGGGGAGCTGTTTTTT; CDR3: CASSQVHQGTSGSPGELFF
size: -; D: -; V: TRBV27; J: TRBJ2-7; DNA: TGTGCCAGCAGAATCGGATCTACCCTGTACGAGCAGTACTTC; CDR3: CASRIGSTLYEQYF
size: once; D: -; V: TRBV15; J: TRBJ2-7; DNA: TGTGCCACCAGCAGAGGGTGGACATTTTCCCACGAGCAGTACTTC; CDR3: CATSRGWTFSHEQYF
size: -; D: TRBD1; V: TRBV27; J: TRBJ2-7; DNA: TGTGCCAGCAGTTCTCTCCTCTCCGGGACAGGGAGATGCGAGCAGTACTTC; CDR3: CASSSLLSGTGRCEQYF
size: once; D: -; V: TRBV10-3; J: TRBJ1-4; DNA: TGTGCCATCAGTGAGTCAGGTGAAAAACTGTTTTTT; CDR3: CAISESGEKLFF
size: -; D: -; V: TRBV19; J: TRBJ2-3; DNA: TGTGCCAGTAGTATCCCGCGGCCTCGGGCAGATACGCAGTATTTT; CDR3: CASSIPRPRADTQYF
size: -; D: TRBD1; V: TRBV5-4; J: TRBJ2-5; DNA: TGTGCCAGCAGCCCAGGACAGGGGGAGGGGGATAAAGAGACCCAGTACTTC; CDR3: CASSPGQGEGDKETQYF
size: -; D: -; V: TRBV7-9; J: TRBJ2-5; DNA: TGTGCCAGCAGCTCCCCGGGAGGGGGCGGTGAGACCCAGTACTTC; CDR3: CASSSPGGGGETQYF
size: -; D: TRBD2; V: TRBV9; J: TRBJ2-3; DNA: TGTGCCAGCAGCGTAGGAGGCGGGAGTGGGGGAGATACGCAGTATTTT; CDR3: CASSVGGGSGGDTQYF
size: -; D: TRBD1; V: TRBV10-2; J: TRBJ1-2; DNA: TGCGCCAGCAGTGTAGGGAGGGGGCGATATCATGGCTACACCTTC; CDR3: CASSVGRGRYHGYTF
size: -; D: -; V: TRBV12-5; J: TRBJ2-1; DNA: TGTGCTAGTGGTGGGGCTTACAATGAGCAGTTCTTC; CDR3: CASGGAYNEQFF
size: -; D: TRBD1; V: TRBV6-1; J: TRBJ1-2; DNA: TGTGCCAGCGGTGGGACAGGGAGAGGTAGAGGGATTAACTATGGCTACACCTTC; CDR3: CASGGTGRGRGINYGYTF
size: once; D: TRBD2; V: TRBV7-2; J: TRBJ2-7; DNA: TGTGCCAGCAGCTCTATAGCGGGTTCCTACGAGCAGTACTTC; CDR3: CASSSIAGSYEQYF
size: -; D: -; V: TRBV7-2; J: TRBJ2-5; DNA: TGTGCCAGCAGCCCTCGCGTACAGTACCCAGAGACCCAGTACTTC; CDR3: CASSPRVQYPETQYF
size: -; D: TRBD1; V: TRBV28; J: TRBJ2-6; DNA: TGTGCCAGCAGTTTGAAGGACAGGGAATACTTTGGAGCCAACGTCCTGACTTTC; CDR3: CASSLKDREYFGANVLTF
size: -; D: TRBD1; V: TRBV18; J: TRBJ2-1; DNA: TGTGCCAGCTCACCCTTACCGGGACAGGGCCATGAGCAGTTCTTC; CDR3: CASSPLPGQGHEQFF
size: -; D: -; V: TRBV5-6; J: TRBJ2-7; DNA: TGTGCCAGCACCTACCTAGGCTACGAGCAGTACTTC; CDR3: CASTYLGYEQYF
size: -; D: -; V: TRBV6-6; J: TRBJ1-2; DNA: TGTGCCAGCAGCTACGGGCTAGGAGGCTACACCTTC; CDR3: CASSYGLGGYTF
size: -; D: -; V: TRBV5-1; J: TRBJ2-5; DNA: TGCGCCAGCAGCGAGGGAAAAGAGCGCCGGGGGGAGACCCAGTACTTC; CDR3: CASSEGKERRGETQYF
size: -; D: -; V: TRBV19; J: TRBJ1-5; DNA: TGTGCCAGTAGGCGAACCGGGACAAGGTATCAGCCCCAGCATTTT; CDR3: CASRRTGTRYQPQHF
size: -; D: TRBD2; V: TRBV25-1; J: TRBJ2-1; DNA: TGTGCCAGCAGTACTAGCGGCAAATACAATGAGCAGTTCTTC; CDR3: CASSTSGKYNEQFF
size: few; D: -; V: TRBV5-5; J: TRBJ2-1; DNA: TGTGCCAGCAGCCAAGAGGGGACGCGGCTGAATGAGCAGTTCTTC; CDR3: CASSQEGTRLNEQFF
size: once; D: -; V: TRBV23-1; J: TRBJ1-5; DNA: TGCGCCAGCAGTCAGGGCCTGAATAGCAATCAGCCCCAGCATTTT; CDR3: CASSQGLNSNQPQHF
size: -; D: TRBD1; V: TRBV27; J: TRBJ2-5; DNA: TGTGCCAGCAGCCTATTACCCGGGACAGGGGGTGTGGAGACCCAGTACTTC; CDR3: CASSLLPGTGGVETQYF
size: -; D: TRBD2; V: TRBV6-1; J: TRBJ2-1; DNA: TGTGCCAGCAGTGAAACCCCTTGTCGGGAGGGCCTAGTTAGGGATGAGCAGTTCTTC; CDR3: CASSETPCREGLVRDEQFF
size: few; D: -; V: TRBV29-1; J: TRBJ1-1; DNA: TGCAGCGTACGCAGGACAGCTTCGAACACTGAAGCTTTCTTT; CDR3: CSVRRTASNTEAFF
size: -; D: TRBD2; V: TRBV5-8; J: TRBJ2-3; DNA: TGTGCCAGCAGCTTAGAGCGGGGTGGCACAGATACGCAGTATTTT; CDR3: CASSLERGGTDTQYF
size: -; D: -; V: TRBV7-9; J: TRBJ1-1; DNA: TGTGCCAGCAGCTTAGAACGGCAAAGAGCTTTCTTT; CDR3: CASSLERQRAFF
size: once; D: TRBD1; V: TRBV5-1; J: TRBJ1-3; DNA: TGCGCCAGCAGCTTTAGGGGACAGGGAAACACCATATATTTT; CDR3: CASSFRGQGNTIYF
size: -; D: TRBD2; V: TRBV27; J: TRBJ2-3; DNA: TGTGCCAGCAGTCCCCTAGCGGGAGCACCAGATACGCAGTATTTT; CDR3: CASSPLAGAPDTQYF
size: once; D: -; V: TRBV5-1; J: TRBJ2-1; DNA: TGCGCCAGCAGCTCGCCCCCAAGGGACTGCACGATGATCTTCAATGAGCAGTTCTTC; CDR3: CASSSPPRDCTMIFNEQFF
size: -; D: -; V: TRBV28; J: TRBJ2-1; DNA: TGTGCCAGCAGTCCTGAGGACGGACTTTCCTACAATGAGCAGTTCTTC; CDR3: CASSPEDGLSYNEQFF
size: -; D: TRBD2; V: TRBV10-2; J: TRBJ2-2; DNA: TGCGCCAGCAGTGATAACAAGGGACTAGCGGGATACACCGGGGAGCTGTTTTTT; CDR3: CASSDNKGLAGYTGELFF
size: -; D: -; V: TRBV6-6; J: TRBJ1-2; DNA: TGTGCCAGCAGTTACTCGGAGGGGGATGGCTACACCTTC; CDR3: CASSYSEGDGYTF
size: -; D: TRBD1; V: TRBV19; J: TRBJ2-1; DNA: TGTGCCAGTAGTACCGGGACAGGCTACAATGAGCAGTTCTTC; CDR3: CASSTGTGYNEQFF
size: -; D: -; V: TRBV15; J: TRBJ2-1; DNA: TGTGCCACCAGCAGGCAAGGATTAAATGAGTACAATGAGCAGTTCTTC; CDR3: CATSRQGLNEYNEQFF
size: -; D: TRBD1; V: TRBV7-2; J: TRBJ2-7; DNA: TGTGCCAGCAGCTCCCGAGTCGGACAGGGGTACTACGAGCAGTACTTC; CDR3: CASSSRVGQGYYEQYF
size: -; D: TRBD2; V: TRBV4-2; J: TRBJ2-4; DNA: TGTGCCAGCAGCCAAGTGGTAACTAGCGGGAGTACGACGGCCAAAAACATTCAGTACTTC; CDR3: CASSQVVTSGSTTAKNIQYF
size: -; D: TRBD2; V: TRBV6-1; J: TRBJ2-1; DNA: TGTGCCAGCAGTGGAACTGGGGGACTAGCGGGAGTCGAGCAGTTCTTC; CDR3: CASSGTGGLAGVEQFF
size: -; D: TRBD1; V: TRBV10-1; J: TRBJ2-2; DNA: TGCGCCACCTCGGGACAGGTTGCCCGGGGGGAGCTGTTTTTT; CDR3: CATSGQVARGELFF
size: -; D: TRBD1; V: TRBV10-1; J: TRBJ1-5; DNA: TGCGCCAGCAGAGTCTACAGGGGTCAGCCCCAGCATTTT; CDR3: CASRVYRGQPQHF
size: -; D: TRBD2; V: TRBV7-8; J: TRBJ2-1; DNA: TGTGCCAGCAGCTTTGGACTAGCGGGATTTAATGAGCAGTTCTTC; CDR3: CASSFGLAGFNEQFF
size: -; D: -; V: TRBV25-1; J: TRBJ2-7; DNA: TGTGCCAGCAGTGAATACGTGGGAAGCGAGCAGTACTTC; CDR3: CASSEYVGSEQYF
size: -; D: -; V: TRBV18; J: TRBJ2-4; DNA: TGTGCCAGCTCACCACCCCCAGTGCGCCCTAACAAAAACATTCAGTACTTC; CDR3: CASSPPPVRPNKNIQYF
size: -; D: TRBD2; V: TRBV5-1; J: TRBJ2-1; DNA: TGCGCCAGCAGCTTGGCCGTAGCGGGACCAAACAATGAGCAGTTCTTC; CDR3: CASSLAVAGPNNEQFF
size: -; D: -; V: TRBV20-1; J: TRBJ2-3; DNA: TGCAGAGTAGGAGGGACAGATACGCAGTATTTT; CDR3: CRVGGTDTQYF
size: -; D: -; V: TRBV14; J: TRBJ1-1; DNA: TGTGCCAGCAGCCCTGCAGGGGAGGAAGCTTTCTTT; CDR3: CASSPAGEEAFF
size: -; D: -; V: TRBV7-9; J: TRBJ1-2; DNA: TGTGCCAGCAGCCCCCCCCGAGTGCCCTCCTATGGCTACACCTTC; CDR3: CASSPPRVPSYGYTF
size: -; D: -; V: TRBV14; J: TRBJ2-1; DNA: TGTGCCAGCAGCCAAGACCCCCTGAGCATGGGGTACAATGAGCAGTTCTTC; CDR3: CASSQDPLSMGYNEQFF